These 21 T cell receptor beta chains were sequenced from one sample in a study of cytomegalovirus exposure and HLA in healthy donors (dated by TCRdb to about 2017). Library prep was done by the immunoSEQ multiplex PCR assay. For the multiplex PCR, a mixture combining 60 forward primers for TCR Vbeta segments and 13 reverse primers for TCR Jbeta segments was used. TCRdb holds this immuneACCESS table with in-frame rearrangements only. Some clones are missing; in checked studies, unresolved V genes explain under half, and the rest has no known cause. Within this sample are around 170,000 clones, with approximately 75% of them counted one time only. The ten largest clones take up roughly 1.6% of the sample. The sample consisted of PBMCs. The receptors were gathered from a girl aged 5 to 17 in good health and CMV-seronegative.

The CDR3, as DNA: TGTGCCAGTATTCAGGGACAGGGGGAAACTGAAGCTTTCTTT. It encodes CASIQGQGETEAFF. V usage is TRBV19 and J usage is TRBJ1-1; 11 bases match TRBD1. The CDR3 covers 14 residues. CDR1 is LNHDA and CDR2 is SQIVND in the germline V gene (reference sequence). V dropped 7 bases and J dropped 5; count of bases not matched to a gene: 6. Full variable domain (rest looked up from reference TRBV19 and TRBJ1-1): DGGITQSPKYLFRKEGQNVTLSCEQNLNHDAMYWYRQDPGQGLRLIYYSQIVNDFQKGDIAEGYSVSREKKESFPLTVTSAQKNPTAFYLCASIQGQGETEAFFGQGTRLTVV.

The chain employs TRBV6-1 and TRBJ1-1; 11 positions match TRBD1. This CDR3 spans 15 amino acids. CDR1 is MNHNS and CDR2 is SASEGT in the germline V gene. Losses at the gene ends were 0 bases for V and 4 bases for J; bases not matched to a gene: 1. CDR3 DNA sequence: TGTGCCAGCAGTGAAGCGGGACAGGGGGGCACTGAAGCTTTCTTT. Amino acid sequence: CASSEAGQGGTEAFF.

This chain joins TRBV6-1 and TRBJ1-1; a weak D match, TRBD1 (6 bases). The CDR3 consists of 14 residues. The germline V gene has CDR1 MNHNS and CDR2 SASEGT. The germline V and J ends were trimmed by 11 bases and 0 bases, with 16 bases remaining between them. The CDR3 protein is CAGQTGLMNTEAFF. The CDR3 nucleotides are TGTGCCGGACAGACAGGTCTCATGAACACTGAAGCTTTCTTT.

In its sample, this clone was seen once. J is TRBJ1-4 and V is TRBV19; 9 bases align to TRBD1. V lost 7 bases to trimming and J lost 4 bases; unmatched junction nucleotides: 1. The germline CDR1 and CDR2 sequences are LNHDA and SQIVND (reference sequence). CDR3 size: 13 residues. CDR3 in amino acids: CASMDRGNEKLFF. For the CDR3, the DNA is TGTGCCAGTATGGACAGGGGTAATGAAAAACTGTTTTTT.

V is TRBV2 and J is TRBJ2-5; TRBD2 aligns across 9 bases. Trimming removed 3 bases from V and 4 bases from J; junction bases left unmatched: 9. The CDR3 is 16 amino acids. Germline values: CDR1 SNHLY, CDR2 FYNNEI. CDR3 protein: CASSEARRGGLETQYF. For the CDR3, the DNA is TGTGCCAGCAGTGAGGCGCGGCGGGGGGGCCTAGAGACCCAGTACTTC.

The chain has TRBV11-2 and TRBJ2-1, with 9 positions matching TRBD1. The CDR3 is 16 residues long. Unmatched junction bases numbered 16, after V lost 6 bases and J lost 10 bases. The germline gives CDR1 SGHAT, CDR2 FQNNGV. The DNA for the CDR3 is TGTGCCAGCAGATCGATCTTGGGACAGGGAACGAGGGAGCAGTTCTTC. Residues: CASRSILGQGTREQFF.

The CDR3 DNA sequence: TGTGCCACCAGCAGAGCTGGGACAGCTAATATGAACACTGAAGCTTTCTTT. It specifies CATSRAGTANMNTEAFF. The chain combines TRBV15 with TRBJ1-1, with 7 positions matching TRBD1. The CDR3 extends over 17 amino acids. Germline-derived CDR1 and CDR2 are LNHNV and YYDKDF (reference sequence). V lost 1 base and J lost 0; bases outside the gene matches: 8.

This chain joins TRBV7-9 and TRBJ1-1, with TRBD1 as a possible D gene (5 bases). Germline V gene sequence: CDR1 SEHNR, CDR2 FQNEAQ (reference sequence). The CDR3 sequence is 14 residues long. Trimming took off 1 base at V and 11 bases at J, with 17 bases between the two ends. The CDR3 DNA reads TGTGCCAGCAGCTTAGTCCAAGCTAGCGGGGGTGCTTTCTTT. This encodes CASSLVQASGGAFF.

The chain carries TRBV6-5 and TRBJ1-1; 7 nucleotides agree with TRBD1. This CDR3 is built from 13 residues. The germline gives CDR1 MNHEY, CDR2 SVGAGI. Losses at the gene ends were 0 bases for V and 8 bases for J; bases not matched to a gene: 3. CDR3 in DNA: TGTGCCAGCAGTTACTCGATGACAGGGGAAGCTTTCTTT. Translation: CASSYSMTGEAFF.

This clone was seen a single time. The chain uses TRBV10-1 and TRBJ2-1; TRBD2 might be the D (5 bases). V was clipped by 4 bases and J by 0 bases, with 10 bases between them. CDR1 WNHNN and CDR2 SYGVQD come from the germline V gene (reference sequence). This CDR3 is 15 amino acids long. CDR3 DNA sequence: TGCGCCAGCAGTGCACACGGGAACTCCTACAATGAGCAGTTCTTC. Translated: CASSAHGNSYNEQFF.

The gene calls are TRBV29-1 and TRBJ2-5; TRBD1 matches at 11 bases. The junction had 8 bases not matched to a gene; V was cut back by 4 bases and J by 1 base. The CDR3 is 16 amino acids. CDR1 is SQVTM and CDR2 is ANQGSEA in the germline V gene. In DNA form, the CDR3 reads TGCAGCGTTGGTAGAGCCGGGACAGGGGGCCAAGAGACCCAGTACTTC. Its translation is CSVGRAGTGGQETQYF. Complete variable domain (other parts from reference TRBV29-1 and TRBJ2-5): SAVISQKPSRDICQRGTSLTIQCQVDSQVTMMFWYRQQPGQSLTLIATANQGSEATYESGFVIDKFPISRPNLTFSTLTVSNMSPEDSSIYLCSVGRAGTGGQETQYFGPGTRLLVL.

The rearrangement uses TRBV5-4 and TRBJ1-1, with D unresolved. The ends were cut back, 0 bases at V and 0 bases at J, with 6 bases in the middle. Germline V gene data show CDR1 as SGHNT and CDR2 as YYREEE (reference sequence). This CDR3 has 14 residues. The CDR3 DNA reads as TGTGCCAGCAGCTTGGGGCCGATGAACACTGAAGCTTTCTTT. Amino acid sequence: CASSLGPMNTEAFF.

This clone was recorded once. CDR3 protein: CAISEQASSGNTIYF. Written as DNA, the CDR3 is TGTGCCATCAGTGAGCAGGCCTCCTCTGGAAACACCATATATTTT. This sequence joins TRBV10-3 and TRBJ1-3, with D hard to call. This CDR3 contains 15 residues. The germline V gene encodes CDR1 ENHRY and CDR2 SYGVKD. Trimming cost V 2 bases and J 0 bases, with 8 bases left between them.

This clone was counted once. V usage is TRBV19 and J usage is TRBJ2-1; TRBD2 is a possible D gene (5 bases). Germline V lookup: CDR1 LNHDA, CDR2 SQIVND (reference sequence). Trimming left V 10 bases short and J 0 bases short, with 16 bases between. There are 15 residues in the CDR3. DNA for the CDR3: TGTGCCACCCGGACTGCAAGCCGCTCCTACAATGAGCAGTTCTTC. Translated, it gives CATRTASRSYNEQFF.

The rearrangement joins TRBV5-5 to TRBJ2-2, with unresolved D. The V and J ends lost 0 bases and 2 bases respectively, with 5 bases between them. Germline values: CDR1 SGHKS, CDR2 YYEKEE (reference sequence). The CDR3 is 14 amino acids. Written as DNA, the CDR3 is TGTGCCAGCAGCTTGGATCCAAACACCGGGGAGCTGTTTTTT. Amino acids: CASSLDPNTGELFF.

The chain joins TRBV30 to TRBJ2-1; 9 nucleotides agree with TRBD1. This CDR3 spans 13 amino acids. Germline V gene lookup returns CDR1 GTSNPN and CDR2 SVGIG (reference sequence). V lost 7 bases and J lost 12; bases outside the gene matches: 13. CDR3 residues: CALITGGAPPQFF. CDR3 nucleotides: TGTGCCTTAATTACAGGGGGCGCCCCTCCGCAGTTCTTC.

The V gene is TRBV6-1, the J gene TRBJ1-4; D gene unclear. CDR1 is MNHNS, CDR2 SASEGT, per germline. The V gene lost 3 bases and the J gene lost 5 bases, with 10 bases spanning the gap. The CDR3 spans 14 residues. The CDR3 reads CASSDRVLNEKLFF. The CDR3 DNA reads as TGTGCCAGCAGTGATAGAGTGTTGAATGAAAAACTGTTTTTT.

CDR3 coding DNA: TGCAGCGCTACACAGGGGGCCGGTTCACCCCTCCACTTT. This gives the protein CSATQGAGSPLHF. This sequence joins TRBV29-1 and TRBJ1-6; the match to TRBD1 covers 9 bases. With V trimmed by 7 bases and J by 9 bases, 7 bases remained unmatched. The CDR3 loop spans 13 amino acids. CDR1 is SQVTM, CDR2 ANQGSEA, per germline.

The CDR3 loop is CASSQATDYGYTF. As DNA, the CDR3 is TGTGCCAGCAGCCAAGCGACAGACTATGGCTACACCTTC. The chain joins TRBV14 to TRBJ1-2, with TRBD1 as a possible D gene (5 bases). This CDR3 is built from 13 residues. The germline V gene has CDR1 SGHDN and CDR2 FVKESK. V was shortened by 1 base and J by 3 bases, with 6 bases between the two germline ends.

This sequence joins TRBV2 and TRBJ1-2; the D is unclear. Trimming stripped 7 bases from V and 6 bases from J, with 15 bases between. Per the germline V gene, CDR1 is SNHLY and CDR2 is FYNNEI. This CDR3 is 13 amino acids long. CDR3 coding DNA: TGTGCCAGCAATAAAGATTTCGGGGATGGCTACACCTTC. The encoded protein is CASNKDFGDGYTF.

The V gene is TRBV29-1, the J gene TRBJ1-2; TRBD1 agrees at 8 bases. This CDR3 contains 14 residues. V lost 5 bases and J lost 6; bases outside the gene matches: 11. Germline CDR1 and CDR2: SQVTM and ANQGSEA. The chain's CDR3 is CSVLARQGRDGYTF. The CDR3 nucleotides are TGCAGCGTTTTAGCCCGACAGGGGAGAGATGGCTACACCTTC. The complete variable domain, with remaining parts taken from reference TRBV29-1 and TRBJ1-2, reads SAVISQKPSRDICQRGTSLTIQCQVDSQVTMMFWYRQQPGQSLTLIATANQGSEATYESGFVIDKFPISRPNLTFSTLTVSNMSPEDSSIYLCSVLARQGRDGYTFGSGTRLTVV.